The T cell receptor (beta chain) under discussion was sequenced for a study of cytomegalovirus exposure and HLA in healthy donors. Whole-study results and caveats: Later analysis identified a missense DCLRE1C variant that was linked to TCR beta V- and J-gene trimming. For most TCR sequences rarity was the rule, although some public TCRs occurred in many donors. In terms of immune exposure information, only CMV serostatus was available.

The PCR ran on 60 Vbeta and 13 Jbeta primers. In the authors' workflow: Unique TCR beta chains totaled roughly 81 million in a later count, with around 11 million of them shared. TCRdb keeps only in-frame clones here, not all; method: immunoSEQ multiplex PCR. V, J and clone size are those of that table, while D and trimming were read from the DNA. The sample shows about 140,000 clones, 75% of them seen only once. The CDR3 runs to 13 residues. Germline assignment: CDR1 SGHDT and CDR2 YYEEEE. V lost 0 bases, J lost 4 bases, and 7 bases lay in between. In regard to this clone: The antigen remains unidentified.

Source material: PBMCs. The chain has TRBV5-6 and TRBJ1-1; D ambiguous. This clonotype originated in a man aged 35-49 years in good health and CMV-seronegative. CDR3 in amino acids: CASSLVAPTEAFF. The DNA of the CDR3 is TGTGCCAGCAGCTTGGTGGCTCCCACTGAAGCTTTCTTT.